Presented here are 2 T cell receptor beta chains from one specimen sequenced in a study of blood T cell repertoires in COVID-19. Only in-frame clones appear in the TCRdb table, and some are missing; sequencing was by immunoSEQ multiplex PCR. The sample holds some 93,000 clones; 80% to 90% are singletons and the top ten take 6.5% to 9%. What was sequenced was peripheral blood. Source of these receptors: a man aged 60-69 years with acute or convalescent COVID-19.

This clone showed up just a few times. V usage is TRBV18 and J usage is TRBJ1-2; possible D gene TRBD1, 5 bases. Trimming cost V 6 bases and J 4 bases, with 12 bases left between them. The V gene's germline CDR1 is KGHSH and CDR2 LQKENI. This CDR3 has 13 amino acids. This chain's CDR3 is CASSPDSTYGYTF. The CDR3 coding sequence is TGTGCCAGCTCTCCAGACAGTACCTATGGCTACACCTTC.

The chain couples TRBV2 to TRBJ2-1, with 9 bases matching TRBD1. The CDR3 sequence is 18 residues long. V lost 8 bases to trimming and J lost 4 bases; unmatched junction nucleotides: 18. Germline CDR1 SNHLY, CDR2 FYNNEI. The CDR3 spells CASLDIQGARNIYNEQFF. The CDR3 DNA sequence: TGTGCCAGCCTTGACATACAGGGGGCGCGGAATATATACAATGAGCAGTTCTTC.